This T cell receptor beta chain comes out of a study of blood T cells in healthy people across ages. Overall study: About one barcoded beta molecule was captured per two T cells (by template switching). Study conclusions and caveats: It was found that TCR beta diversity correlated strongly with the percentage of naive T cells. The diversity estimates, figures obtained from one million T cells, were considered underestimates.

As regards this clonotype: What it binds is not known.

PCR was performed a second time for about 7 to 12 cycles using a sample-barcoded 5' primer and a J-beta primer mix. One entry per CDR3 protein, called by TCRdb with MiXCR from the 5' RACE reads. The sample has about 1.8 million distinct CDR3 sequences; 49% are singletons. V lost 2 bases and J 4 bases, leaving 14 bases between the germline ends. The CDR3 is 16 residues long. Looked up from germline, CDR1 is MGHRA and CDR2 is YSYEKL. Sequenced: blood. The genes are TRBV4-1 and TRBJ1-4; D gene unclear. This clonotype originated in a woman aged 40 to 50 in good health. The CDR3 DNA sequence: TGCGCCAGCAGCCAATGGCGGCGAGGGATTAATGAAAAACTGTTTTTT. It encodes CASSQWRRGINEKLFF.